What follows is one T cell receptor (beta chain) and its context. As yet, its antigen is unknown. Profiles of TCR beta VDJ and CDR3 were generated from a genomic DNA template. Each CDR3 protein is one row after TCRdb ran MiXCR on the reads. The profile covers tens of thousands of distinct CDR3 sequences, with under 80% appearing a single time and 50% to 70% taken by the ten largest. The record originates from a study of CD8+CD57+ T cells in acquired aplastic anemia. About the study: Roughly 3.2 ug was the average amount of DNA from sorted CD4+ and CD8+ cells.

Flow cytometry had shown expanded CD8+CD57+ cells in the patients chosen for sequencing. No therapy was given to patients before blood sampling. General study findings and limits: Some 30 was the count of CD8+ CDR3 sequences that patients shared with controls.

Per germline, CDR1 SQVTM and CDR2 ANQGSEA. Trimming left V 4 bases short and J 4 bases short, with 13 bases between. This CDR3 region has 14 residues. The J gene is TRBJ2-2, the V gene TRBV29-1, with a tentative D call TRBD1 (6 bases). Sequences were obtained from sorted CD4+, CD8+, or CD8+CD57+ T cells (not recorded which) from PBMCs. The clonotype comes from a human donor with aplastic anemia. CDR3 in amino acids: CSVVGRGGTGELFF. The CDR3 DNA reads as TGCAGCGTTGTTGGGAGAGGGGGCACCGGGGAGCTGTTTTTT.